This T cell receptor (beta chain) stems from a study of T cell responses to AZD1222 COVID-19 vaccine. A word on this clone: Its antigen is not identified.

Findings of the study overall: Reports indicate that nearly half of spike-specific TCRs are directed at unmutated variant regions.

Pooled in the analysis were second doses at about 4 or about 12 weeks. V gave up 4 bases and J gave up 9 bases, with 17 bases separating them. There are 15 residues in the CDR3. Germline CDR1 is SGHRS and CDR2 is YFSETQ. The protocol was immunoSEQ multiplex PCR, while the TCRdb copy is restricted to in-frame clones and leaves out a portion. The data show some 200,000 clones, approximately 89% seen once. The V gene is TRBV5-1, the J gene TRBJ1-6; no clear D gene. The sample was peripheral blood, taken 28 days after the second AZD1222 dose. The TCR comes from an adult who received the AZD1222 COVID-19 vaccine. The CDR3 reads CASSLPALWGSPLHF. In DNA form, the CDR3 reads TGCGCCAGCAGCCTGCCGGCCTTGTGGGGTTCACCCCTCCACTTT.